This TCR beta chain was captured in a study of low-dose radiotherapy and immunotherapy resistance in tumors. Germline V gene data show CDR1 as DFQATT and CDR2 as SNEGSKA (reference sequence). The CDR3 extends over 17 amino acids. V was pared by 3 bases and J by 1 base, with 19 bases between. Both a constant-region primer and a V-primer adapter served to amplify TCRs across around 20 PCR cycles. TCRdb redid the calling of the reads with MiXCR, one entry per CDR3 protein. The sample contains tens of thousands of distinct CDR3 sequences, 12% of which appear only once. Time point reported: before trial treatment. The donors' regimen was nivolumab, ipilimumab, aspirin, low-dose cyclophosphamide and low-dose radiotherapy.

The material was PBMCs, obtained before treatment. The origin of this receptor is a female donor with ovarian cancer. V is TRBV20-1 and J is TRBJ1-5, with unresolved D. This chain's CDR3 is CSARELGIVLSNQPQHF. The CDR3 DNA reads as TGCAGTGCTAGGGAGTTGGGGATAGTCCTAAGCAATCAGCCCCAGCATTTT.